These T cell receptor beta chains were read from a single sample in a study of shared clonotypes between healthy human individuals. This table comes from immunoSEQ multiplex PCR, and its TCRdb copy is limited to in-frame clones, with some not included. The sample yields about 2.1 million clones, 85% to 95% seen once. The sequenced sample consisted of naive CD8+ T cells from PBMCs. All receptors derive from a man aged 18 to 30 in good health. Some clones in this sample may be carry-over from other donors' samples. CDR3s include the opening cysteine and the closing phenylalanine or tryptophan. Fields, in order: clone size, V gene, D gene, J gene, CDR3 DNA, CDR3 protein. D genes are given only for firm matches. Not every row has a clone size; where given, it reads once, few, many or a size class.

clone size: .; V gene: TRBV28; D gene: TRBD1; J gene: TRBJ2-7; CDR3 DNA: TGTGCCAGCCGTGGGGGACAGGCTAGCTCCTACGAGCAGTACTTC; CDR3 protein: CASRGGQASSYEQYF
clone size: .; V gene: TRBV4-2; D gene: TRBD2; J gene: TRBJ2-7; CDR3 DNA: TGTGCCAGCAGCCCAGATGATAGACTAGCGGGGATGTTTTCCTACGAGCAGTACTTC; CDR3 protein: CASSPDDRLAGMFSYEQYF
clone size: .; V gene: TRBV28; D gene: .; J gene: TRBJ1-3; CDR3 DNA: TGTGCCAGCAGTTCACCGCGGACGGGACTCTCTGGAAACACCATATATTTT; CDR3 protein: CASSSPRTGLSGNTIYF
clone size: .; V gene: TRBV9; D gene: .; J gene: TRBJ1-1; CDR3 DNA: TGTGCCAGCAGCCCAGACATAAGATTTGAAGCTTTCTTT; CDR3 protein: CASSPDIRFEAFF
clone size: .; V gene: TRBV9; D gene: TRBD2; J gene: TRBJ2-3; CDR3 DNA: TGTGCCAGCAGCGTAGCGATAGCGGGGGGCACAGATACGCAGTATTTT; CDR3 protein: CASSVAIAGGTDTQYF
clone size: .; V gene: TRBV5-5; D gene: .; J gene: TRBJ1-4; CDR3 DNA: TGTGCCAGCGGGGGGACATCGGATGAAAAACTGTTTTTT; CDR3 protein: CASGGTSDEKLFF
clone size: .; V gene: TRBV5-1; D gene: .; J gene: TRBJ1-4; CDR3 DNA: TGCGCCAGCAGCTTGCTTGGGGGCGAAATGGAAAAACTGTTTTTT; CDR3 protein: CASSLLGGEMEKLFF
clone size: few; V gene: TRBV9; D gene: TRBD1; J gene: TRBJ1-5; CDR3 DNA: TGTGCCAGCAGCCCGGGACAGGGGGGAAATCAGCCCCAGCATTTT; CDR3 protein: CASSPGQGGNQPQHF
clone size: .; V gene: TRBV4-1; D gene: TRBD1; J gene: TRBJ2-7; CDR3 DNA: TGCGCCAGCAGCCAAGAAGGGGGCGGGCGGTTCCAGGACGAGCAGTACTTC; CDR3 protein: CASSQEGGGRFQDEQYF
clone size: .; V gene: TRBV2; D gene: TRBD1; J gene: TRBJ2-5; CDR3 DNA: TGTGCCGGCTGGGACAGGGGGCAGGAGACCCAGTACTTC; CDR3 protein: CAGWDRGQETQYF
clone size: .; V gene: TRBV4-2; D gene: .; J gene: TRBJ2-7; CDR3 DNA: TGTGCCAGCAGCCAAGACCGCCCCCCCAAGCGGTACTTC; CDR3 protein: CASSQDRPPKRYF
clone size: .; V gene: TRBV7-3; D gene: TRBD2; J gene: TRBJ2-7; CDR3 DNA: TGTGCCAGCAGCCTAGCGGGAGGTTCCTACGAGCAGTACTTC; CDR3 protein: CASSLAGGSYEQYF
clone size: .; V gene: TRBV6-1; D gene: TRBD2; J gene: TRBJ2-3; CDR3 DNA: TGTGCCAGCAGTGTCCTCCGGACTAGCGGCCCAAGCACAGATACGCAGTATTTT; CDR3 protein: CASSVLRTSGPSTDTQYF
clone size: .; V gene: TRBV2; D gene: TRBD1; J gene: TRBJ2-7; CDR3 DNA: TGTGCGCTACGGCGCAGGGGGCTCTACGAGCAGTACTTC; CDR3 protein: CALRRRGLYEQYF
clone size: .; V gene: TRBV7-9; D gene: .; J gene: TRBJ2-3; CDR3 DNA: TGTGCCAGCAGCGGTCTTCGAGATACGCAGTATTTT; CDR3 protein: CASSGLRDTQYF
clone size: .; V gene: TRBV27; D gene: .; J gene: TRBJ1-1; CDR3 DNA: TGTGCCAGCAGTTTCGGGCAGACGACTGAAGCTTTCTTT; CDR3 protein: CASSFGQTTEAFF
clone size: .; V gene: TRBV27; D gene: .; J gene: TRBJ2-1; CDR3 DNA: TGTGCCAGCAGTCCAGGAGGCAATGAGCAGTTCTTC; CDR3 protein: CASSPGGNEQFF
clone size: .; V gene: TRBV28; D gene: .; J gene: TRBJ2-5; CDR3 DNA: TGTGCCAGCAGAGAACATAGGGTCCGGGAGACCCAGTACTTC; CDR3 protein: CASREHRVRETQYF
clone size: .; V gene: TRBV9; D gene: .; J gene: TRBJ2-3; CDR3 DNA: TGTGCCAGCAGCGCGGAGCTAAAAAATACGCAGTATTTT; CDR3 protein: CASSAELKNTQYF
clone size: .; V gene: TRBV9; D gene: .; J gene: TRBJ2-7; CDR3 DNA: TGTGCCAGCAGCGTAGGCGGCTTCTCCTACGAGCAGTACTTC; CDR3 protein: CASSVGGFSYEQYF
clone size: once; V gene: TRBV2; D gene: TRBD2; J gene: TRBJ2-1; CDR3 DNA: TGTGCCAGCAGTGATGGGACTAGCAATTTCCATGAGCAGTTCTTC; CDR3 protein: CASSDGTSNFHEQFF
clone size: few; V gene: TRBV27; D gene: .; J gene: TRBJ1-5; CDR3 DNA: TGTGCCAGCAGTTTATCGAGTCGCAGCAATCAGCCCCAGCATTTT; CDR3 protein: CASSLSSRSNQPQHF
clone size: .; V gene: TRBV19; D gene: .; J gene: TRBJ1-1; CDR3 DNA: TGTGCCAGTAGTATCGGGGGTCTCACTGAAGCTTTCTTT; CDR3 protein: CASSIGGLTEAFF
clone size: .; V gene: TRBV11-2; D gene: .; J gene: TRBJ2-7; CDR3 DNA: TGTGCCAGCAGCTTCGGTGATTACGAGCAGTACTTC; CDR3 protein: CASSFGDYEQYF
clone size: .; V gene: TRBV6-1; D gene: .; J gene: TRBJ2-7; CDR3 DNA: TGTGCCAGCAGTGAAGGCCGGGACAACTCACACGAGCAGTACTTC; CDR3 protein: CASSEGRDNSHEQYF
clone size: once; V gene: TRBV6-4; D gene: .; J gene: TRBJ2-6; CDR3 DNA: TGTGCCAGCAGTTGGAACTCTGGGGCCAACGTCCTGACTTTC; CDR3 protein: CASSWNSGANVLTF
clone size: .; V gene: TRBV10-3; D gene: .; J gene: TRBJ2-1; CDR3 DNA: TGTGCCATCAGTGTGGGGGACGGGTTATACAATGAGCAGTTCTTC; CDR3 protein: CAISVGDGLYNEQFF
clone size: .; V gene: TRBV15; D gene: .; J gene: TRBJ2-7; CDR3 DNA: TGTGCCACCAGCAGAGATGCTACCCCCTACGAGCAGTACTTC; CDR3 protein: CATSRDATPYEQYF
clone size: .; V gene: TRBV6-6; D gene: .; J gene: TRBJ2-5; CDR3 DNA: TGTGCCAGCAGTTACTCATCAGGAGAGGGGGAGACCCAGTACTTC; CDR3 protein: CASSYSSGEGETQYF
clone size: .; V gene: TRBV5-1; D gene: .; J gene: TRBJ1-1; CDR3 DNA: TGCGCCAGCTCCGGGGGGGTGAACACTGAAGCTTTCTTT; CDR3 protein: CASSGGVNTEAFF
clone size: .; V gene: TRBV28; D gene: .; J gene: TRBJ2-2; CDR3 DNA: TGTGCCAGCAGTTCCCGACAGTCCTCCGGGGAGCTGTTTTTT; CDR3 protein: CASSSRQSSGELFF
clone size: .; V gene: TRBV27; D gene: .; J gene: TRBJ2-7; CDR3 DNA: TGTGCCAGCAGTCCCTATACCCCTACCGAGCAGTACTTC; CDR3 protein: CASSPYTPTEQYF
clone size: .; V gene: TRBV6-1; D gene: TRBD1; J gene: TRBJ2-7; CDR3 DNA: TGTGCCAGCAGTGAAGCGCGCTGGGGACAGGGGGCCCACGAGCAGTACTTC; CDR3 protein: CASSEARWGQGAHEQYF
clone size: .; V gene: TRBV15; D gene: TRBD2; J gene: TRBJ2-1; CDR3 DNA: TGTGCCACCAGCAGGGAAAGGACTAGCGGCTACAATGAGCAGTTCTTC; CDR3 protein: CATSRERTSGYNEQFF
clone size: .; V gene: TRBV27; D gene: .; J gene: TRBJ2-1; CDR3 DNA: TGTGCCAGCAGTTCCGAGGACGTCTACAATGAGCAGTTCTTC; CDR3 protein: CASSSEDVYNEQFF
clone size: .; V gene: TRBV5-1; D gene: .; J gene: TRBJ1-1; CDR3 DNA: TGCGCCAGCAGCTTGGCCGCAGGGCAGGGGTACACTGAAGCTTTCTTT; CDR3 protein: CASSLAAGQGYTEAFF
clone size: .; V gene: TRBV19; D gene: .; J gene: TRBJ2-3; CDR3 DNA: TGTGCCAGTAGTATTGTTCTAACAGATACGCAGTATTTT; CDR3 protein: CASSIVLTDTQYF